This T cell receptor beta chain was identified in a study of shared clonotypes between healthy human individuals. Whole-study results and caveats: Generally, naive subsets came out with larger estimated richness than memory subsets.

Trimming pared 5 bases from V and 3 bases from J, leaving 14 bases between. The CDR3 spans 15 residues. CDR1 and CDR2 from the germline V gene are MNHEY and SMNVEV (reference sequence). Notes on this clone: Its antigen is as yet unknown.

Per the study methods: There were no quality scores in the junction-only immunoSEQ sequences, so filtering differed. Produced via immunoSEQ multiplex PCR; TCRdb's table is partial and in-frame only. V and J calls and clone size are given by that table; D and trimming were obtained from the DNA. The sample includes around 510,000 clones, 90% to 97% of them seen just once. Both subsets, CD45RA+ naive and CD45RA-negative memory, were split from the CD4+ cells. The J gene is TRBJ2-1, the V gene TRBV27; no firm D call. Sequencing was carried out using naive CD4+ T cells sorted from blood. The subset here: CD45RA+ positively selected. This clonotype originated in a woman in her twenties or thirties in good health. DNA for the CDR3: TGTGCCAGCAGTCCCCTGGTTGGAGACTACAATGAGCAGTTCTTC. This translates into CASSPLVGDYNEQFF.